This TCR beta chain was recovered during a study of blood T cells in healthy people across ages. Study background: Researchers report that template switching captured about one barcoded beta molecule per two T cells.

Findings and caveats of the study: With unsorted PBMCs, a conclusive comparison of naive versus antigen-experienced cells was not possible. Unknown donor CMV status possibly confounded expanded clonotype changes.

Regarding this clonotype: Its specificity is unknown.

The authors ran a second PCR of roughly 6 to 12 cycles using a sample-barcoded 5' primer and a J-beta primer mix. MiXCR, run by TCRdb on the 5' RACE reads, gives a single entry per CDR3 protein. The sample includes about 970,000 distinct CDR3 sequences, approximately 50% of them seen just once. V dropped 7 bases and J dropped 0; count of bases not matched to a gene: 11. The CDR3 totals 17 residues. Germline CDR1 is MDHEN and CDR2 is SYDVKM. This clonotype originated in a woman aged 55 to 70 in good health. The genes are TRBV28 and TRBJ2-1; 8 bases are shared with TRBD2. Sequencing was performed on blood. CDR3 amino acids: CASTSREGLDSYNEQFF. For the CDR3, the DNA is TGTGCCAGCACTTCCCGGGAGGGCTTAGACTCCTACAATGAGCAGTTCTTC.